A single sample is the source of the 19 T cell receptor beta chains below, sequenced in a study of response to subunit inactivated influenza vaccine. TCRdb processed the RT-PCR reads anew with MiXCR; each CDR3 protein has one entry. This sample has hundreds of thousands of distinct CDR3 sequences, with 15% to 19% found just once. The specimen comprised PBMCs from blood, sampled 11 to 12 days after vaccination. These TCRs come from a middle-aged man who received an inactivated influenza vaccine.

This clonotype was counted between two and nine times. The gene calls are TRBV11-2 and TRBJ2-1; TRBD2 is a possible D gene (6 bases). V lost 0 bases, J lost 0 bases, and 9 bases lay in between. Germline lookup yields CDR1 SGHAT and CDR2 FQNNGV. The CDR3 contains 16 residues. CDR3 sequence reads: CASSLDPGLSYNEQFF. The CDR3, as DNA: TGTGCCAGCAGCTTAGACCCGGGACTCTCCTACAATGAGCAGTTCTTC.

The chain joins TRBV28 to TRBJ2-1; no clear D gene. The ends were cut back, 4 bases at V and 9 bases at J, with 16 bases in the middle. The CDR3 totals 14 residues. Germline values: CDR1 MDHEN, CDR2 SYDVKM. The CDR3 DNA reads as TGTGCCAGCAGTTCGCCCGCTGGGTATACTGAGCAGTTCTTC. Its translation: CASSSPAGYTEQFF. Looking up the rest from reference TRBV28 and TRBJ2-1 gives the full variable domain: DVKVTQSSRYLVKRTGEKVFLECVQDMDHENMFWYRQDPGLGLRLIYFSYDVKMKEKGDIPEGYSVSREKKERFSLILESASTNQTSMYLCASSSPAGYTEQFFGPGTRLTVL.

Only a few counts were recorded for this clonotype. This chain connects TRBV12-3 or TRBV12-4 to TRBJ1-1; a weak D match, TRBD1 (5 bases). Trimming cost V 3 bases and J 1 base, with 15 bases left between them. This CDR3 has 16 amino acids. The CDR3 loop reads CASSFGAGSSNTEAFF. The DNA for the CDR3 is TGTGCCAGCAGTTTCGGGGCAGGGTCATCGAACACTGAAGCTTTCTTT.

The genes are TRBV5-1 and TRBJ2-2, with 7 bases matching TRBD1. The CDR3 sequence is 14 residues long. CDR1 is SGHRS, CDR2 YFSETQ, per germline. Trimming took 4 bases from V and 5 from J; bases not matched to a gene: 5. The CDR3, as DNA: TGCGCCAGCAGCGTTATGACAGGGACCGGGGAGCTGTTTTTT. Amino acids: CASSVMTGTGELFF. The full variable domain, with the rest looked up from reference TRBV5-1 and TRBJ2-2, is KAGVTQTPRYLIKTRGQQVTLSCSPISGHRSVSWYQQTPGQGLQFLFEYFSETQRNKGNFPGRFSGRQFSNSRSEMNVSTLELGDSALYLCASSVMTGTGELFFGEGSRLTVL.

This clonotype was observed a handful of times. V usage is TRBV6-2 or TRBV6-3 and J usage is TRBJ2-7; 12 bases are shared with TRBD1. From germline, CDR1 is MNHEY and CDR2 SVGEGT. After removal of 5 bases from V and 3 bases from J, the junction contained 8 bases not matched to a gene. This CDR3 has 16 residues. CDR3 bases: TGTGCCAGCAGTCCACCCCGGGACAGGGGGCACTACGAGCAGTACTTC. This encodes CASSPPRDRGHYEQYF.

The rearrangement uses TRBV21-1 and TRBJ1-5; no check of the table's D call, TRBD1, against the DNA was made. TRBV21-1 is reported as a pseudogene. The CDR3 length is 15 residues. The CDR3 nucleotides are TGTGCCAGCAGCAAAGGGGACGGTAGCAATCAGCCCCAGCATTTT. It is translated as CASSKGDGSNQPQHF.

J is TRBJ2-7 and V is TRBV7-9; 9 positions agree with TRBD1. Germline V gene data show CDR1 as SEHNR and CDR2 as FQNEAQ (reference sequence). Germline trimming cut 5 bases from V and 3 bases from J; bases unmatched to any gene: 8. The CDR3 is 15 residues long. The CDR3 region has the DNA TGTGCCAGCAGCGAATGGACAGGGGTCAACTACGAGCAGTACTTC. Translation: CASSEWTGVNYEQYF.

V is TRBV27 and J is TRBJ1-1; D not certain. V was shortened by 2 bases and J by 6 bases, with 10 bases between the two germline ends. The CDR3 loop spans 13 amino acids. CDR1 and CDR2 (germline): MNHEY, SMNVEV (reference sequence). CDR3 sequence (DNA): TGTGCCAGCAGTTTACTTGGCGGCGCTGAAGCTTTCTTT. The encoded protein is CASSLLGGAEAFF.

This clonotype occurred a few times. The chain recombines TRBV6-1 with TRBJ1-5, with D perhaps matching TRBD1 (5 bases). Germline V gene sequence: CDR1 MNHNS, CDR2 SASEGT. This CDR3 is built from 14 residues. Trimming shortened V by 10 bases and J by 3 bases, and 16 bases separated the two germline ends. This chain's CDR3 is CATREGMFNQPQHF. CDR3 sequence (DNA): TGTGCCACTCGGGAGGGGATGTTCAATCAGCCCCAGCATTTT.

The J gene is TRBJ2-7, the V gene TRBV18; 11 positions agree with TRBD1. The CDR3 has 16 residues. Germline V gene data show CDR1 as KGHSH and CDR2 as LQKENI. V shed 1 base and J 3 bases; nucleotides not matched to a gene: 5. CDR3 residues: CASSPRSGQGVYEQYF. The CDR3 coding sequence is TGTGCCAGCTCACCACGTTCGGGACAGGGGGTCTACGAGCAGTACTTC.

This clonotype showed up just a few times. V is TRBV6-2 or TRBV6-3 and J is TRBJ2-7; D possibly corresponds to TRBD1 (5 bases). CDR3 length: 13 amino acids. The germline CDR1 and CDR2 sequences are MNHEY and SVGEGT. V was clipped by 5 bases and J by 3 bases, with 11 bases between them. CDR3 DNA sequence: TGTGCCAGCAGTGGGGCCGAGATCTACGAGCAGTACTTC. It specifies CASSGAEIYEQYF.

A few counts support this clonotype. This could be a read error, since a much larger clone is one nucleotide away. The CDR3 loop reads CASKGTSGTYEQYF. In nucleotides, the CDR3 is TGTGCCAGCAAGGGGACTAGCGGGACCTACGAGCAGTACTTC. This chain connects TRBV2 to TRBJ2-7; 13 nucleotides line up with TRBD2. Trimming at V came to 7 bases and at J to 2 bases, leaving 2 bases not matched to a gene. The germline V gene has CDR1 SNHLY and CDR2 FYNNEI. This CDR3 is built from 14 residues.

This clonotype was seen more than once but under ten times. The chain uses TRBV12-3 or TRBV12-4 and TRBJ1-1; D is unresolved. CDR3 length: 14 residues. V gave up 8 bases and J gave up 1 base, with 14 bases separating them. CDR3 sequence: CASRSSRRNTEAFF. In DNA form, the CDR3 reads TGTGCCAGCCGATCTAGCAGGAGGAACACTGAAGCTTTCTTT.

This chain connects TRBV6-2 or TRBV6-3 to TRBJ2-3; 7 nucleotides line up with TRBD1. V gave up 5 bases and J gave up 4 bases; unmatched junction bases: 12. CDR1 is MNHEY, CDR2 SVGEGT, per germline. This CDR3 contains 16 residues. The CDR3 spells CASSQTGTATPDTQYF. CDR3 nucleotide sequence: TGTGCCAGCAGTCAAACCGGGACAGCCACCCCAGATACGCAGTATTTT.

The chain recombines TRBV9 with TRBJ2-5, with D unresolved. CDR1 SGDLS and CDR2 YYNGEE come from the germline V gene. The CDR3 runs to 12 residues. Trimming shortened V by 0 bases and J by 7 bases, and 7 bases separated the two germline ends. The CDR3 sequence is CASSVAFGTQYF. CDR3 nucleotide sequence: TGTGCCAGCAGCGTAGCTTTCGGGACCCAGTACTTC.

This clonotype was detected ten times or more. The CDR3 spells CASSVGGGYSTDTQYF. As DNA, the CDR3 is TGTGCCAGCAGCGTAGGAGGGGGCTACAGCACAGATACGCAGTATTTT. The genes are TRBV9 and TRBJ2-3; 7 positions match TRBD1. Looked up from germline, CDR1 is SGDLS and CDR2 is YYNGEE. V lost 0 bases, J lost 0 bases, and 4 bases stayed unmatched. The CDR3 extends over 16 amino acids.

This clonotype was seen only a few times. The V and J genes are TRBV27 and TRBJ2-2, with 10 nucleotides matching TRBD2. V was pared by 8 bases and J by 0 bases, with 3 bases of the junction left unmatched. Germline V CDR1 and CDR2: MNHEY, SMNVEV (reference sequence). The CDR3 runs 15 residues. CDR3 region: CASGLAETNTGELFF. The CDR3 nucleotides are TGTGCCAGCGGACTAGCGGAGACGAACACCGGGGAGCTGTTTTTT.

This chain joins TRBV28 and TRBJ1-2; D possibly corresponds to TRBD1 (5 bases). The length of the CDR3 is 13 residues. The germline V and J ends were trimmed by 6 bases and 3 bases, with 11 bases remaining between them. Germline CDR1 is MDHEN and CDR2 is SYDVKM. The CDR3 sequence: CASRAGTHYGYTF. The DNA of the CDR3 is TGTGCCAGCAGAGCCGGGACGCACTATGGCTACACCTTC.

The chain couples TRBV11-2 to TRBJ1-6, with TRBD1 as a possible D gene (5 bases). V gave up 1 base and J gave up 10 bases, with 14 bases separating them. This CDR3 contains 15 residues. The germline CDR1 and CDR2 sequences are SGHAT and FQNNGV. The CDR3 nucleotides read TGTGCCAGCAGCTTAGTTGGGGGTGGTCGGTCACCCCTCCACTTT. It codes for CASSLVGGGRSPLHF.